This entry is about one T cell receptor beta chain. Antigen unknown. Assay: immunoSEQ multiplex PCR; the TCRdb copy retains only in-frame clones and omits some. The sample holds about 11,000 clones, roughly 96% seen once. This specimen comes from a study of monozygotic twins with cystic fibrosis. The CDR3 extends over 16 amino acids. The V gene end was trimmed by 5 bases and the J gene end by 4 bases; junction bases not matched to a gene: 9. Per the germline V gene, CDR1 is SGHTA and CDR2 is FQGTGA. Whole-study results and caveats: Clonality was generally low (median roughly 0.01), higher in the most severe patients. J usage was most co-twin-similar in 8 of 16 pairs, V in 13.

The sequenced sample consisted of blood. The rearrangement uses TRBV7-3 and TRBJ2-2, with TRBD1 identical over 8 bases. The receptor's source is a boy aged 10-17 years with cystic fibrosis. This chain's CDR3 is CASSPKTGVGTGELFF. As DNA, the CDR3 is TGTGCCAGCAGCCCCAAGACAGGGGTGGGCACCGGGGAGCTGTTTTTT.